The 26 T cell receptor beta chains reported below all come from one sample, sequenced in a study of cytomegalovirus exposure and HLA in healthy donors. Primers included in the PCR were 60 Vbeta and 13 Jbeta primers. Method: immunoSEQ multiplex PCR; TCRdb's copy keeps in-frame clones and lacks some. This table has 130,000 to 150,000 clones, roughly 82% appearing once. Sequencing used PBMCs. Receptors originate from a male donor in good health and CMV-seronegative.

This clone was detected once. The chain couples TRBV4-3 to TRBJ2-3, with D possibly matching TRBD2 (5 bases). With 0 bases removed from V and 9 bases from J, the gap between germline ends came to 16 bases. CDR3 length equals 15 residues. From germline, CDR1 is LGHNA and CDR2 YSLEER. For the CDR3, the DNA is TGCGCCAGCAGCCAAGAATATCGGGGTAGCGTAACGCAGTATTTT. It codes for CASSQEYRGSVTQYF.

There are a few counts of this clone. The chain has TRBV7-9 and TRBJ1-1; D uncertain. Per germline, CDR1 SEHNR and CDR2 FQNEAQ (reference sequence). The CDR3 runs 13 residues. V lost 6 bases and J lost 1, with 9 bases in between. The CDR3 protein is CASSGQANTEAFF. CDR3 DNA sequence: TGTGCCAGCAGTGGGCAGGCGAACACTGAAGCTTTCTTT.

The chain employs TRBV6-5 and TRBJ2-7; D might be TRBD2 (6 bases). This CDR3 comprises 14 residues. The ends were cut back, 4 bases at V and 5 bases at J, with 15 bases in the middle. Germline CDR1 and CDR2: MNHEY and SVGAGI. CDR3 amino acids: CASSSGTSLDEQYF. Here the CDR3 DNA reads TGTGCCAGCAGTTCCGGGACTTCTCTCGACGAGCAGTACTTC.

The chain uses TRBV7-9 and TRBJ2-2; possible D gene TRBD2, 7 bases. The CDR3 consists of 15 residues. V was pared by 1 base and J by 5 bases, with 11 bases between. CDR1 and CDR2 from the germline V gene are SEHNR and FQNEAQ (reference sequence). The CDR3 DNA sequence: TGTGCCAGCAGCTTAGACGGGGGGCGTACCGGGGAGCTGTTTTTT. Protein product: CASSLDGGRTGELFF.

The V and J genes are TRBV30 and TRBJ2-2; tentatively, D is TRBD1 (6 bases). The CDR3 is 13 residues long. Per the germline V gene, CDR1 is GTSNPN and CDR2 is SVGIG (reference sequence). The ends were cut back, 7 bases at V and 6 bases at J, with 15 bases in the middle. The CDR3 loop is CASAGVPAGELFF. The CDR3 DNA reads as TGTGCCTCAGCAGGGGTCCCCGCCGGGGAGCTGTTTTTT.

This rearrangement joins TRBV6-6 to TRBJ1-1; the match to TRBD1 covers 11 bases. CDR1 and CDR2 (germline): MNHNY, SVGAGI (reference sequence). After removal of 7 bases from V and 7 bases from J, the junction contained 14 bases not matched to a gene. CDR3 length: 16 amino acids. The CDR3, as DNA: TGTGCCAGCAAGCCACCCCCCGGACAGGGGGCGGGTGAAGCTTTCTTT. Its translation is CASKPPPGQGAGEAFF.

CDR3 in amino acids: CASSGQGYDVDYGYTF. CDR3 sequence (DNA): TGTGCCAGCAGCGGACAGGGTTACGACGTTGACTATGGCTACACCTTC. V usage is TRBV9 and J usage is TRBJ1-2; 7 nucleotides align to TRBD1. The CDR3 is 16 amino acids. Losses at the gene ends were 3 bases for V and 3 bases for J; bases not matched to a gene: 11. CDR1 and CDR2 from the germline V gene are SGDLS and YYNGEE.

The V call is TRBV7-8, the J call TRBJ2-7, with 7 bases lining up with TRBD2. The V gene's germline CDR1 is SGHVS and CDR2 FQNEAQ. This CDR3 comprises 15 residues. V shed 4 bases, J shed 2 bases, and the junction held 8 bases outside the gene matches. The CDR3 sequence is CASSSASGGTYEQYF. CDR3 nucleotide sequence: TGTGCCAGCAGCTCCGCATCCGGGGGGACCTACGAGCAGTACTTC. The whole variable domain, filled in from reference TRBV7-8 and TRBJ2-7, reads GAGVSQSPRYKVAKRGQDVALRCDPISGHVSLFWYQQALGQGPEFLTYFQNEAQLDKSGLPSDRFFAERPEGSVSTLKIQRTQQEDSAVYLCASSSASGGTYEQYFGPGTRLTVT.

This sequence joins TRBV5-1 and TRBJ1-3; possibly TRBD1 for D (5 bases). V was trimmed by 0 bases and J by 4 bases, leaving 14 bases between them. Germline V gene lookup returns CDR1 SGHRS and CDR2 YFSETQ. This CDR3 has 16 amino acids. CDR3 nucleotide sequence: TGCGCCAGCAGCTTGGAATTTGTCGGGGGGGGAAACACCATATATTTT. Translated: CASSLEFVGGGNTIYF. The full variable domain, in which reference TRBV5-1 and TRBJ1-3 provide the parts outside the CDR3, is KAGVTQTPRYLIKTRGQQVTLSCSPISGHRSVSWYQQTPGQGLQFLFEYFSETQRNKGNFPGRFSGRQFSNSRSEMNVSTLELGDSALYLCASSLEFVGGGNTIYFGEGSWLTVV.

This chain links TRBV6-5 with TRBJ1-5; 7 bases are shared with TRBD1. Per germline, CDR1 MNHEY and CDR2 SVGAGI. This CDR3 has 15 amino acids. Trimming cost V 2 bases and J 5 bases; bases outside gene matches: 6. The CDR3 here is CASSYGTVSYQPQHF. The CDR3 DNA sequence: TGTGCCAGCAGTTACGGGACAGTTTCGTATCAGCCCCAGCATTTT.

V gene TRBV6-1 combines with J gene TRBJ1-4, with 9 bases lining up with TRBD1. The CDR3 is 17 residues long. The ends lost 2 bases at V and 7 bases at J; junction bases unmatched: 11. Germline values: CDR1 MNHNS, CDR2 SASEGT. CDR3 amino acids: CASSEYVFGTGSEKLFF. The CDR3 DNA follows: TGTGCCAGCAGTGAATACGTTTTCGGGACAGGGAGTGAAAAACTGTTTTTT.

The chain links TRBV5-8 to TRBJ2-3; 9 bases map to TRBD2. The CDR3 contains 15 residues. The ends lost 0 bases at V and 2 bases at J; junction bases unmatched: 1. Germline CDR1 and CDR2: SGHTS and YDEGEE. The CDR3 loop reads CASSLGLADTDTQYF. CDR3 sequence (DNA): TGTGCCAGCAGCTTGGGACTAGCGGACACAGATACGCAGTATTTT.

The chain links TRBV6-4 to TRBJ2-1, with 12 bases identical to TRBD2. Per the germline V gene, CDR1 is MRHNA and CDR2 is SNTAGT. This CDR3 spans 18 amino acids. The trim removed 7 bases at V and 0 bases at J, leaving 10 bases unmatched. CDR3 loop: CASISRTSGDSSYNEQFF. CDR3 coding DNA: TGTGCCAGCATTTCCAGGACTAGCGGGGACAGCTCCTACAATGAGCAGTTCTTC.

This clone was recorded a few times. This rearrangement joins TRBV7-9 to TRBJ2-2; the D is unclear. Trimming cost V 5 bases and J 3 bases, with 7 bases left between them. The CDR3 loop spans 13 amino acids. The germline CDR1 and CDR2 sequences are SEHNR and FQNEAQ (reference sequence). The CDR3: CASSPGDTGELFF. The CDR3 nucleotides read TGTGCCAGCAGCCCCGGTGACACCGGGGAGCTGTTTTTT.

The chain is built from TRBV27 and TRBJ2-7; TRBD1 aligns across 7 bases. The J segment lost 5 bases and the V segment lost 6 bases, leaving 13 bases of the junction unmatched. Germline V lookup: CDR1 MNHEY, CDR2 SMNVEV (reference sequence). The CDR3 length is 15 residues. Here the CDR3 reads CASRRLGQRTHEQYF. Here the CDR3 DNA reads TGTGCCAGCAGGCGCCTGGGACAGAGGACCCACGAGCAGTACTTC.

This rearrangement joins TRBV13 to TRBJ2-7; 7 positions agree with TRBD1. After removal of 5 bases from V and 4 bases from J, the junction contained 8 bases not matched to a gene. Per the germline V gene, CDR1 is PRHDT and CDR2 is FYEKMQ (reference sequence). The CDR3 is 14 residues long. CDR3 bases: TGTGCCAGCAGCCGGGGACAGCAGTCTTACGAGCAGTACTTC. Encoded protein: CASSRGQQSYEQYF.

This CDR3 reads CASSLVLGEKLFF. For the CDR3, the DNA is TGTGCCAGCAGCTTAGTTTTGGGAGAGAAACTGTTTTTT. The chain combines TRBV7-2 with TRBJ1-4; no clear D gene. The germline V and J ends were trimmed by 1 base and 11 bases, with 11 bases remaining between them. Per the germline V gene, CDR1 is SGHTA and CDR2 is FQGNSA. The CDR3 spans 13 residues.

The CDR3 nucleotides are TGTGCCAGCAGCGTAGGACTAGCGGGAGTCCTTGATACGCAGTATTTT. Residues: CASSVGLAGVLDTQYF. V is TRBV5-4 and J is TRBJ2-3, with 13 bases that match TRBD2. The germline CDR1 and CDR2 sequences are SGHNT and YYREEE (reference sequence). With V trimmed by 4 bases and J by 6 bases, 8 bases remained unmatched. The CDR3 length is 16 residues.

The chain employs TRBV5-6 and TRBJ2-3; TRBD2 is a possible D gene (6 bases). CDR3 length: 17 amino acids. The germline V and J ends were trimmed by 2 bases and 0 bases, with 16 bases remaining between them. Per the germline V gene, CDR1 is SGHDT and CDR2 is YYEEEE. In DNA form, the CDR3 reads TGTGCCAGCAGCTTAGGTACTAGCCTAATTAGCACAGATACGCAGTATTTT. This codes for CASSLGTSLISTDTQYF.

The chain couples TRBV4-3 to TRBJ1-1; D not certain. The germline V gene has CDR1 LGHNA and CDR2 YSLEER. V lost 2 bases, J lost 0 bases, and 10 bases lay in between. The CDR3 runs 15 residues. CDR3 sequence (DNA): TGCGCCAGCAGCCAAAGTACAGCTATGAACACTGAAGCTTTCTTT. Translation gives CASSQSTAMNTEAFF.

This chain joins TRBV11-2 and TRBJ2-1, with D possibly being TRBD2 (5 bases). Germline assignment: CDR1 SGHAT and CDR2 FQNNGV. The CDR3 consists of 16 residues. The ends were cut back, 6 bases at V and 2 bases at J, with 17 bases in the middle. The CDR3 DNA reads as TGTGCCAGCAGTTCAACCTTAGAGGGCCCCTACAATGAGCAGTTCTTC. It specifies CASSSTLEGPYNEQFF.

The chain couples TRBV9 to TRBJ2-1; D might be TRBD1 (6 bases). Deletions cut 4 bases from V and 3 bases from J, with 17 bases between. There are 16 residues in the CDR3. Per the germline V gene, CDR1 is SGDLS and CDR2 is YYNGEE. The CDR3 sequence: CASSSHARGSYNEQFF. CDR3 nucleotides: TGTGCCAGCAGCTCTCACGCTAGGGGGAGCTACAATGAGCAGTTCTTC.

The rearrangement joins TRBV5-1 to TRBJ1-2; D might be TRBD1 (6 bases). This CDR3 spans 13 amino acids. From germline, CDR1 is SGHRS and CDR2 YFSETQ. Trimming took off 3 bases at V and 4 bases at J, with 10 bases between the two ends. The CDR3 region is CASSSDRPYGYTF. The CDR3 DNA sequence: TGCGCCAGCAGCTCGGACAGACCCTATGGCTACACCTTC.

The chain combines TRBV4-1 with TRBJ1-6; D unclear. The V gene's germline CDR1 is MGHRA and CDR2 YSYEKL. Between the trimmed V and J ends, which lost 0 bases and 3 bases, there was a span of 9 bases. The length of the CDR3 is 16 residues. CDR3: CASSQDYGNYNSPLHF. The CDR3 region has the DNA TGCGCCAGCAGCCAAGATTACGGGAACTATAATTCACCCCTCCACTTT.

The J gene is TRBJ1-1, the V gene TRBV4-2; 7 nucleotides align to TRBD1. In germline, CDR1 is LGHNA, CDR2 YNFKEQ. With V trimmed by 2 bases and J by 7 bases, 1 base remained unmatched. The CDR3 length is 12 residues. In DNA form, the CDR3 reads TGTGCCAGCAGCCAATACAGGGGTGAAGCTTTCTTT. It specifies CASSQYRGEAFF.

This chain links TRBV27 with TRBJ2-3, with 12 bases matching TRBD2. J gave up 2 bases and V 5 bases, and 5 bases lay outside the gene matches. The CDR3 spans 16 residues. In germline, CDR1 is MNHEY, CDR2 SMNVEV (reference sequence). The CDR3 protein is CASSPLAGGPTDTQYF. The CDR3 coding sequence is TGTGCCAGCAGTCCGCTAGCGGGAGGGCCCACAGATACGCAGTATTTT.